This T cell receptor (beta chain) comes out of a study of cytomegalovirus exposure and HLA in healthy donors. Whole-study context: Unique TCRs from HLA-typed donors, roughly 87 million of them, were held in an early data release.

This PCR relied on a set of 60 Vbeta primers and 13 Jbeta primers. Only in-frame clones appear in the TCRdb table, and some are missing; sequencing was by immunoSEQ multiplex PCR. The table lists 160,000 or so clones, roughly 80% of them singletons. Of note for this clone: Its antigen is unknown.

V was clipped by 0 bases and J by 1 base; unmatched bases: 12. The CDR3 has 19 amino acids. CDR1 and CDR2 from the germline V gene are MGHRA and YSYEKL. Study findings and constraints: Later on, analysis showed that most CMV-associated TCR beta chains appeared to be HLA-restricted. CMV antigen specificity of a few CMV-associated chains was confirmed in vitro.

The receptor was derived from a male donor in good health and CMV-seropositive. V is TRBV4-1 and J is TRBJ2-7, with 10 bases aligning to TRBD2. The sequenced sample was PBMCs. The DNA for the CDR3 is TGCGCCAGCAGCCAAGAAGGCGGTCGGGGGACTAGCGCATCCTACGAGCAGTACTTC. Protein: CASSQEGGRGTSASYEQYF.